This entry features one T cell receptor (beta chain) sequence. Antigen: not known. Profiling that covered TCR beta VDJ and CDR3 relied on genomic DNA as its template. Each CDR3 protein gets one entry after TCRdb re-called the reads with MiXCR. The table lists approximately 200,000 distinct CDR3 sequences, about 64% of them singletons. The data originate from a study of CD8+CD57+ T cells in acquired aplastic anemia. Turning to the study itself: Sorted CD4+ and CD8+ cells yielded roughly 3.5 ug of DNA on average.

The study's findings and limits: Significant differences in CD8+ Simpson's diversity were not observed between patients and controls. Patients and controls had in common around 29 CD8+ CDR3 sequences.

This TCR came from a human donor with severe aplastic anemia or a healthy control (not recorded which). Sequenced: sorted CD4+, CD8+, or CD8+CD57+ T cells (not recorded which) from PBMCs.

As DNA, the CDR3 is TGTGCCAGCAGCGAGACTAGCGGGGGTTACAATGAGCAGTTCTTC. Its translation: CASSETSGGYNEQFF. The rearrangement uses TRBV7-2 and TRBJ2-1; 12 positions match TRBD2. V lost 5 bases and J lost 4; bases outside the gene matches: 3. The CDR3 loop spans 15 amino acids. Germline assignment: CDR1 SGHTA and CDR2 FQGNSA.